The clone carrying this TCR beta chain was picked up one time. Reverse transcription of about 0.5 to 1 ug RNA used random hexamers. A single record per CDR3 protein comes from TCRdb applying MiXCR to the immunoSEQ multiplex PCR reads. The data hold under 200,000 distinct CDR3 sequences, with around 96% observed a single time. This entry belongs to a study of CD8 T cells in Susac syndrome. In germline, CDR1 is LGHNA, CDR2 YNFKEQ. V was shortened by 1 base and J by 4 bases, with 11 bases between the two germline ends. The CDR3 contains 16 residues. Sequencing was done on a sample of CD4+ T cells from PBMCs. This receptor was obtained from a human donor with Susac syndrome. The genes are TRBV4-2 and TRBJ2-6; D might be TRBD2 (5 bases). CDR3 amino acids: CASSQARASGANVLTF. The CDR3 region has the DNA TGTGCCAGCAGCCAAGCGAGGGCCTCCGGGGCCAACGTCCTGACTTTC.